The present entry profiles one T cell receptor (beta chain) with its context. In germline, CDR1 is SGHVS, CDR2 FNYEAQ. This CDR3 region has 14 residues. After removal of 4 bases from V and 5 bases from J, the junction contained 7 bases not matched to a gene. This entry belongs to a study of blood T cell repertoires in COVID-19. On the study more broadly: Acute and convalescent COVID-19 specimens originated in the United States, Italy and Spain. Nucleic acid was either cDNA or gDNA, and it came from T cells, B-cell-depleted T cells, or PBMCs.

Per the original methods: Reference gene primer amplification gave estimated nucleated cell counts. Assay used: immunoSEQ multiplex PCR; TCRdb lists only in-frame clones, some missing. V and J calls and clone size are those listed in that table; D and trimming were worked out from the DNA. The table records over 250,000 clones, 83% of them present only once. This TCR came from a woman aged 45 to 65 who had recovered from COVID-19. The sequenced sample was peripheral blood. The V gene is TRBV7-6, the J gene TRBJ1-1; 7 bases agree with TRBD1. CDR3 sequence: CASSSQGVLTEAFF. CDR3 nucleotide sequence: TGTGCCAGCAGCTCGCAGGGGGTGTTAACTGAAGCTTTCTTT.